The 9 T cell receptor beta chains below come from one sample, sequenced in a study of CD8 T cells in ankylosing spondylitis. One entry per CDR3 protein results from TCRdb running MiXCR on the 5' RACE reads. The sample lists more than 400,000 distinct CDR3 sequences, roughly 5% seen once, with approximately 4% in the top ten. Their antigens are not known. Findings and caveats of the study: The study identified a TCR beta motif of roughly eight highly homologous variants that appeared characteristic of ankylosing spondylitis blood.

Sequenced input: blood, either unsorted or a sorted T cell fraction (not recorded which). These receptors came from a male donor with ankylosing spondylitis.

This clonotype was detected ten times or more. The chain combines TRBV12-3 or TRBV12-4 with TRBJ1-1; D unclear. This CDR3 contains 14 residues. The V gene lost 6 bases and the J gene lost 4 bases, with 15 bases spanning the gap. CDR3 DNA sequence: TGTGCCAGCAGAGGTTTCCCCGCGAGCACTGAAGCTTTCTTT. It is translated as CASRGFPASTEAFF.

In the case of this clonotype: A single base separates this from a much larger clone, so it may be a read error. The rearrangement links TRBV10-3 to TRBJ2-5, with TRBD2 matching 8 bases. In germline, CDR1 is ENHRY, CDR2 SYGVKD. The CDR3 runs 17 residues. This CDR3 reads CAIRDTEGGRIRQTQYF. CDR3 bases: TGTGCCATCCGTGATACTGAAGGCGGGAGGATCAGACAGACCCAGTACTTC.

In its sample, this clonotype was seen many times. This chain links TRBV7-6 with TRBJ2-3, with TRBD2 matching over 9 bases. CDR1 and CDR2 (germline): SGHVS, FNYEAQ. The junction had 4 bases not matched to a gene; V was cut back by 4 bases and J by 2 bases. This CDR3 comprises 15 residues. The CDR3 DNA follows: TGTGCCAGCAGCTCCGAGCGGGAGGTCACAGATACGCAGTATTTT. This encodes CASSSEREVTDTQYF. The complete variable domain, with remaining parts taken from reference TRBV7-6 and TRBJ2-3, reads GAGVSQSPRYKVTKRGQDVALRCDPISGHVSLYWYRQALGQGPEFLTYFNYEAQQDKSGLPNDRFSAERPEGSISTLTIQRTEQRDSAMYRCASSSEREVTDTQYFGPGTRLTVL.

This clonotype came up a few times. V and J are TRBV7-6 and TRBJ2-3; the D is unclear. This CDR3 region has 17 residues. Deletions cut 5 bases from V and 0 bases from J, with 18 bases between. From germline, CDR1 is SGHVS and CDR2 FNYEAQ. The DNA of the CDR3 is TGTGCCAGCAGCCCATATTACAGTGCTTCTAGCACAGATACGCAGTATTTT. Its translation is CASSPYYSASSTDTQYF. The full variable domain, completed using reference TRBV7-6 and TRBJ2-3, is GAGVSQSPRYKVTKRGQDVALRCDPISGHVSLYWYRQALGQGPEFLTYFNYEAQQDKSGLPNDRFSAERPEGSISTLTIQRTEQRDSAMYRCASSPYYSASSTDTQYFGPGTRLTVL.

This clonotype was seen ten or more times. CDR3 loop: CASSHGQSYGYTF. CDR3 sequence (DNA): TGTGCCAGCAGCCACGGACAGAGCTATGGCTACACCTTC. This chain links TRBV7-6 with TRBJ1-2; tentatively, D is TRBD1 (6 bases). CDR3 length: 13 amino acids. Germline V gene sequence: CDR1 SGHVS, CDR2 FNYEAQ. The V end was cut by 5 bases, the J end by 4 bases, with 11 bases between.

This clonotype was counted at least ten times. The CDR3 sequence is CASSQSGGYEQYF. Written as DNA, the CDR3 is TGTGCCAGCAGCCAATCGGGGGGCTACGAGCAGTACTTC. V gene TRBV4-2 combines with J gene TRBJ2-7, with 7 nucleotides matching TRBD2. Trimming removed 2 bases from V and 3 bases from J; junction bases left unmatched: 1. This CDR3 comprises 13 residues. Germline V gene data show CDR1 as LGHNA and CDR2 as YNFKEQ.

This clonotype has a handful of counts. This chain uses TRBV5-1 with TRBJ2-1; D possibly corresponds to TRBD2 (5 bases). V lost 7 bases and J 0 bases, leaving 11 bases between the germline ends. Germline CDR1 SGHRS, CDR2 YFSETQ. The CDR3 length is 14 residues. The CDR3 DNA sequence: TGCGCCAGCGAACCCGGGGACTCCTACAATGAGCAGTTCTTC. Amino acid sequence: CASEPGDSYNEQFF. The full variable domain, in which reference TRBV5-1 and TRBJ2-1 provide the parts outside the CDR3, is KAGVTQTPRYLIKTRGQQVTLSCSPISGHRSVSWYQQTPGQGLQFLFEYFSETQRNKGNFPGRFSGRQFSNSRSEMNVSTLELGDSALYLCASEPGDSYNEQFFGPGTRLTVL.

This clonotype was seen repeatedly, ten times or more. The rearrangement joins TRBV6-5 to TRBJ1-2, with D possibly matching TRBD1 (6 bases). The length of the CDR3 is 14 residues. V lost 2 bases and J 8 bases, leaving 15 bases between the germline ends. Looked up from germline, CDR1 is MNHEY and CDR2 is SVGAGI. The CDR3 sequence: CASSYRRQGSGYTF. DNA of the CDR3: TGTGCCAGCAGTTACCGTCGGCAGGGGAGCGGCTACACCTTC.

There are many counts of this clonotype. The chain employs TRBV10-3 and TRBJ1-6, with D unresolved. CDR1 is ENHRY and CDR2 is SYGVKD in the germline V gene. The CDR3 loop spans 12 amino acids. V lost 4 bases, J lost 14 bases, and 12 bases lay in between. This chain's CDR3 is CAISAYGESLHF. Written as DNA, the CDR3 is TGTGCCATCAGTGCCTATGGAGAATCCCTCCACTTT.